The present entry profiles one T cell receptor (beta chain) with its context. Its antigen remains unidentified. The source of the sample is a study of cytomegalovirus exposure and HLA in healthy donors. General study results and limits: Most TCR sequences were rare, but some public TCRs occurred in many donors. About 87% or about 30% of the time was how often most TCR beta V segments were productive, according to an earlier analysis.

Germline lookup yields CDR1 KGHSH and CDR2 LQKENI. The V gene lost 4 bases and the J gene lost 1 base, with 13 bases spanning the gap. This CDR3 spans 15 amino acids. The PCR employed 60 Vbeta primers together with 13 Jbeta primers. Repertoires were generated with immunoSEQ multiplex PCR, while TCRdb's copy carries only in-frame clones and drops some. The data hold fewer than 130,000 clones, with 80% observed a single time. The clonotype comes from a woman aged 55-69 years in good health and CMV-seropositive. The chain employs TRBV18 and TRBJ2-5; D is undetermined. Input material: PBMCs. The CDR3 DNA reads TGTGCCAGCTCACTCTTCCAGGCCACCCAAGAGACCCAGTACTTC. Its translation is CASSLFQATQETQYF.